This T cell receptor (beta chain) is from a study of blood T cell repertoires in COVID-19. Looking at the study overall: Acute-phase and convalescent COVID-19 samples originated in the United States, Italy and Spain. Sample material is recorded as cDNA or gDNA derived from T cells, B-cell-depleted T cells, or PBMCs.

Germline loops: CDR1 DFQATT, CDR2 SNEGSKA (reference sequence). This CDR3 is built from 11 residues. The V end was cut by 4 bases, the J end by 2 bases, with 6 bases between. Assay used: immunoSEQ multiplex PCR; TCRdb lists only in-frame clones, some missing. This sample carries about 140,000 clones, roughly 81% of them seen once, and the ten largest clones take around 3.7%. The chain carries TRBV20-1 and TRBJ2-7; no reliable D call. This TCR was recovered from a woman aged 45-65 years with acute COVID-19. Material for sequencing was PBMCs or T cells enriched from blood (not recorded which). The CDR3 sequence is CSAIDTYEQYF. CDR3 sequence (DNA): TGCAGTGCTATTGACACCTACGAGCAGTACTTC.